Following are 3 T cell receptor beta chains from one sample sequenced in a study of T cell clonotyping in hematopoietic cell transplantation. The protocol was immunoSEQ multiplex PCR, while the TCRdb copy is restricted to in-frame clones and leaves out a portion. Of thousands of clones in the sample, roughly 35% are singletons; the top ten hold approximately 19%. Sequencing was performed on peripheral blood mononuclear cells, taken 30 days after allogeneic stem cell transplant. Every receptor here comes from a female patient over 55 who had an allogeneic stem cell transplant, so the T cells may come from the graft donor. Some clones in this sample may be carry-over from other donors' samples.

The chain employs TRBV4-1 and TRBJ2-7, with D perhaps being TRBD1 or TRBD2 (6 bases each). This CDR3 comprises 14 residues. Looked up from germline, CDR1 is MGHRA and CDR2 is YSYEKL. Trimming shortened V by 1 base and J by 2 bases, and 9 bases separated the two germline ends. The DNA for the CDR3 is TGCGCCAGCAGCCAAGCGGGGGCCGCCTACGAGCAGTACTTC. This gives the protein CASSQAGAAYEQYF.

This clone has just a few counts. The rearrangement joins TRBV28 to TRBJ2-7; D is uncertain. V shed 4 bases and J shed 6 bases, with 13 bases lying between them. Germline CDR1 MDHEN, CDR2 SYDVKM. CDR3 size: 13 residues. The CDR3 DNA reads TGTGCCAGCAGTTCAGGTCCCTTCCTCGAGCAGTACTTC. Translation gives CASSSGPFLEQYF.

This chain's CDR3 is CAWSGGDRDDSYEQYF. CDR3 sequence (DNA): TGTGCCTGGAGTGGAGGGGACAGGGACGACTCCTACGAGCAGTACTTC. The V and J genes are TRBV30 and TRBJ2-7; 9 bases agree with TRBD1. The J segment lost 0 bases and the V segment lost 1 base, leaving 7 bases of the junction unmatched. The germline gives CDR1 GTSNPN, CDR2 SVGIG (reference sequence). The length of the CDR3 is 16 residues.